The 13 T cell receptor beta chains reported below all come from one sample, sequenced in a study of human T cells and chemical hapten exposure. TCRdb reprocessed the RACE reads with MiXCR, giving one entry per CDR3 protein. The data show tens of thousands of distinct CDR3 sequences, roughly 9.5% seen once. Sample time point: patch test 3, about 24 weeks after DPC sensitization. Stated treatment: therapeutic diphenylcyclopropenone sensitization with weekly scalp DPC. Sequencing used whole blood, obtained in connection with sensitization to the hapten diphenylcyclopropenone (DPC). These receptors were collected from a woman in her 40s with alopecia areata. Some clones in this sample may be carry-over from other donors' samples.

This clonotype has ten or more counts. This rearrangement joins TRBV5-1 to TRBJ2-3; D call uncertain. This CDR3 is 13 amino acids long. V was trimmed by 5 bases and J by 1 base, leaving 8 bases between them. Germline V gives CDR1 SGHRS, CDR2 YFSETQ. CDR3 loop: CASRPDRTDTQYF. CDR3 coding DNA: TGCGCCAGCAGGCCGGACCGCACAGATACGCAGTATTTT.

In this sample, this clonotype turned up a few times. The chain links TRBV7-2 to TRBJ1-1; D remains ambiguous. In germline, CDR1 is SGHTA, CDR2 FQGNSA. V lost 5 bases to trimming and J lost 4 bases, with 20 bases between them. The CDR3 spans 16 residues. DNA for the CDR3: TGTGCCAGCAGCATCGACATGGTTGAGGTGGGCACTGAAGCTTTCTTT. Translation gives CASSIDMVEVGTEAFF. The whole variable domain, remainder taken from reference TRBV7-2 and TRBJ1-1, is GAGVSQSPSNKVTEKGKDVELRCDPISGHTALYWYRQSLGQGLEFLIYFQGNSAPDKSGLPSDRFSAERTGGSVSTLTIQRTQQEDSAVYLCASSIDMVEVGTEAFFGQGTRLTVV.

The chain combines TRBV29-1 with TRBJ2-1; D is unclear. Trimming removed 0 bases at V and 5 bases at J, with 8 bases between. Germline V CDR1 and CDR2: SQVTM, ANQGSEA. This CDR3 has 13 amino acids. This CDR3 is CSVEEVRNNEQFF. The CDR3, as DNA: TGCAGCGTTGAAGAGGTCAGGAACAATGAGCAGTTCTTC.

This sequence joins TRBV5-1 and TRBJ1-6; D remains unclear. Germline CDR1 reads SGHRS; CDR2 reads YFSETQ. This CDR3 comprises 17 residues. Trimming removed 0 bases at V and 3 bases at J, with 13 bases between. This CDR3 is CASSLEGSTFYNSPLHF. CDR3 nucleotide sequence: TGCGCCAGCAGCTTGGAGGGCAGTACGTTCTATAATTCACCCCTCCACTTT.

There are many counts of this clonotype. CDR3 sequence (DNA): TGCGCCAGCAGATCTAGCCTAGACCAAGAGACCCAGTACTTC. This encodes CASRSSLDQETQYF. The rearrangement joins TRBV5-1 to TRBJ2-5, with TRBD2 as a possible D gene (5 bases). CDR1 SGHRS and CDR2 YFSETQ come from the germline V gene. The CDR3 sequence is 14 residues long. The V end was cut by 5 bases, the J end by 0 bases, with 11 bases between.

The table lists this clonotype with a few counts. J is TRBJ1-4 and V is TRBV5-4; 11 nucleotides match TRBD1. The CDR3 extends over 19 amino acids. V was pared by 2 bases and J by 7 bases, with 16 bases of the junction left unmatched. CDR1 is SGHNT, CDR2 YYREEE, per germline (reference sequence). This CDR3 reads CASSFIAGTGGYGSEKLFF. The CDR3 coding sequence is TGTGCCAGCAGCTTCATTGCCGGGACAGGGGGATATGGTAGTGAAAAACTGTTTTTT.

This clonotype was seen a few times. The chain couples TRBV21-1 to TRBJ2-1; TRBD1, the table's D call, lacks a check against the DNA. TRBV21-1 counts as a pseudogene. The CDR3 length is 17 residues. CDR3 residues: CASSKGPGQGPPNEQFF. For the CDR3, the DNA is TGTGCCAGCAGCAAAGGCCCTGGACAGGGCCCACCCAATGAGCAGTTCTTC.

This clonotype was seen more than once but under ten times. This chain uses TRBV4-3 with TRBJ1-6; D call uncertain. The V and J ends lost 0 bases and 5 bases respectively, with 11 bases between them. The CDR3 is 16 amino acids. The germline gives CDR1 LGHNA, CDR2 YSLEER. CDR3 nucleotide sequence: TGCGCCAGCAGCCAAGATTGGCGTTCGAATAATTCACCCCTCCACTTT. This encodes CASSQDWRSNNSPLHF.

The chain uses TRBV4-2 and TRBJ1-5, with D uncertain. This CDR3 spans 12 amino acids. CDR1 and CDR2 from the germline V gene are LGHNA and YNFKEQ. Trimming pared 1 base from V and 4 bases from J, leaving 2 bases between. The CDR3 DNA is TGTGCCAGCAGCCAAGTTAATCAGCCCCAGCATTTT. This gives the protein CASSQVNQPQHF.

The table lists this clonotype with many counts. The gene calls are TRBV6-5 and TRBJ2-7; D not resolved. Trimming shortened V by 2 bases and J by 6 bases, and 5 bases separated the two germline ends. The germline V gene encodes CDR1 MNHEY and CDR2 SVGAGI. The CDR3 consists of 11 residues. The CDR3 sequence is CASSYLSEQYF. The CDR3 nucleotides are TGTGCCAGCAGTTACCTGAGCGAGCAGTACTTC.

As DNA, the CDR3 is TGCGCCAGCGGGCCCTCGGGCACAAACTACGAGCAGTACTTC. Translated, it gives CASGPSGTNYEQYF. The chain combines TRBV5-1 with TRBJ2-7; D gene unclear. The CDR3 covers 14 residues. Germline lookup yields CDR1 SGHRS and CDR2 YFSETQ. Trimming shortened V by 7 bases and J by 3 bases, and 17 bases separated the two germline ends.

About this clonotype: A single base separates this from a much larger clone, so it may be a read error. DNA of the CDR3: TGTGCCGGCAGTTTCGGACTAGATTCAGATACGCAGTATTTT. This sequence encodes CAGSFGLDSDTQYF. The rearrangement links TRBV2 to TRBJ2-3; 7 bases map to TRBD2. The CDR3 is 14 residues long. Germline V gene lookup returns CDR1 SNHLY and CDR2 FYNNEI.

This clonotype was counted only a few times. This chain links TRBV7-2 with TRBJ2-5; D unresolved. CDR1 is SGHTA, CDR2 FQGNSA, per germline. This CDR3 contains 13 residues. V was pared by 2 bases and J by 7 bases, with 11 bases between. The DNA of the CDR3 is TGTGCCAGCAGCTTAACGTTGCCCGGGACCCAGTACTTC. It specifies CASSLTLPGTQYF. Combining the CDR3 with reference TRBV7-2 and TRBJ2-5 gives the whole variable domain GAGVSQSPSNKVTEKGKDVELRCDPISGHTALYWYRQSLGQGLEFLIYFQGNSAPDKSGLPSDRFSAERTGGSVSTLTIQRTQQEDSAVYLCASSLTLPGTQYFGPGTRLLVL.